This T cell receptor (beta chain) appears in the sequencing data of a study of molecular identifiers for immune sequencing clone quantification. TCRdb recomputed calls from the PCR reads with MiXCR, one row per CDR3 protein. The sample lists about 100,000 distinct CDR3 sequences; roughly a third were seen once. Losses at the gene ends were 10 bases for V and 4 bases for J; bases not matched to a gene: 6. CDR3 length: 13 amino acids. Sequenced material: naive CD8+ T cells from blood, with Jurkat cell RNA spiked in. Documented subset: FACS-sorted CD8+CD4-CCR7+CD45RA+ naive T cells. This clonotype originated in a human donor in good health. Some libraries in this study had Jurkat cell RNA spiked in. This sequence joins TRBV12-3 or TRBV12-4 and TRBJ2-2, with 7 bases matching TRBD1. The CDR3 spells CATIRGLTGELFF. CDR3 sequence (DNA): TGTGCCACCATTAGGGGGCTCACCGGGGAGCTGTTTTTT.